The 15 T cell receptor beta chains in this list originate from one sample, sequenced in a study of T cell responses to AZD1222 COVID-19 vaccine. Repertoires were generated with immunoSEQ multiplex PCR, while TCRdb's copy carries only in-frame clones and drops some. The data show approximately 190,000 clones, approximately 91% seen once. The sequenced sample was peripheral blood, obtained on day 0 of AZD1222 vaccination. The receptors derive from an adult in good health.

The V call is TRBV19, the J call TRBJ2-1; D is unclear. The germline CDR1 and CDR2 sequences are LNHDA and SQIVND (reference sequence). V lost 3 bases to trimming and J lost 7 bases, with 7 bases between them. This CDR3 is 12 amino acids long. The CDR3 DNA follows: TGTGCCAGTAGTATGGTAGTTAATGAGCAGTTCTTC. Translating gives CASSMVVNEQFF.

This sequence joins TRBV7-9 and TRBJ2-3; 11 positions match TRBD1. The CDR3 has 15 amino acids. After removal of 9 bases from V and 8 bases from J, the junction contained 13 bases not matched to a gene. Germline CDR1 reads SEHNR; CDR2 reads FQNEAQ (reference sequence). The CDR3 bases are TGTGCCAGTGGGGCAGAGGACAGGGGGCAAGGTACGCAGTATTTT. Amino acid sequence: CASGAEDRGQGTQYF. The entire variable domain, with the rest obtained from reference TRBV7-9 and TRBJ2-3, is as follows: DTGVSQNPRHKITKRGQNVTFRCDPISEHNRLYWYRQTLGQGPEFLTYFQNEAQLEKSRLLSDRFSAERPKGSFSTLEIQRTEQGDSAMYLCASGAEDRGQGTQYFGPGTRLTVL.

The chain has TRBV9 and TRBJ1-4; D is unresolved. V was pared by 0 bases and J by 0 bases, with 12 bases between. Germline V gene data show CDR1 as SGDLS and CDR2 as YYNGEE. This CDR3 region has 17 residues. The CDR3 nucleotides are TGTGCCAGCAGCGTAGATAATTCCGTCGCAACTAATGAAAAACTGTTTTTT. It encodes CASSVDNSVATNEKLFF.

The V and J genes are TRBV6-1 and TRBJ2-7; no firm D call. Germline loops: CDR1 MNHNS, CDR2 SASEGT. CDR3 size: 16 residues. The ends were cut back, 0 bases at V and 2 bases at J, with 14 bases in the middle. In DNA form, the CDR3 reads TGTGCCAGCAGTGAAGCGCTGATTGGGTCCCCCTACGAGCAGTACTTC. Translated: CASSEALIGSPYEQYF.

The chain links TRBV7-2 to TRBJ2-5, with D uncertain. Trimming left V 3 bases short and J 1 base short, with 0 bases between. The CDR3 totals 11 residues. CDR1 is SGHTA, CDR2 FQGNSA, per germline. Here the CDR3 DNA reads TGTGCCAGCAGCTTCCAAGAGACCCAGTACTTC. Its protein is CASSFQETQYF.

The chain uses TRBV6-5 and TRBJ1-4; unclear D gene. Germline CDR1 is MNHEY and CDR2 is SVGAGI. V was shortened by 6 bases and J by 5 bases, with 7 bases between the two germline ends. This CDR3 is built from 12 residues. The CDR3 reads CASSDVNEKLFF. Written as DNA, the CDR3 is TGTGCCAGCAGCGACGTCAATGAAAAACTGTTTTTT.

The sample holds a few counts of this clone. The V gene is TRBV2, the J gene TRBJ1-1; 7 bases are a match to TRBD1. V shed 4 bases and J 5 bases; nucleotides not matched to a gene: 10. Germline lookup yields CDR1 SNHLY and CDR2 FYNNEI. This CDR3 has 15 residues. CDR3 sequence: CASSVQPGGVTEAFF. The CDR3 DNA is TGTGCCAGCAGTGTTCAGCCAGGGGGAGTTACTGAAGCTTTCTTT.

This chain links TRBV5-4 with TRBJ2-7, with 9 bases aligning to TRBD2. Per germline, CDR1 SGHNT and CDR2 YYREEE (reference sequence). V shed 2 bases, J shed 0 bases, and the junction held 3 bases outside the gene matches. The CDR3 sequence is 15 residues long. In nucleotides, the CDR3 is TGTGCCAGCAGCTTAGCGGGAGGCACCTCCTACGAGCAGTACTTC. It codes for CASSLAGGTSYEQYF.

The V gene is TRBV5-1, the J gene TRBJ2-1; 9 bases align to TRBD2. The germline V gene has CDR1 SGHRS and CDR2 YFSETQ. This CDR3 has 18 residues. Trimming took 3 bases from V and 0 from J; bases not matched to a gene: 10. CDR3 DNA: TGCGCCAGCAGCTACTTTTCGAGCGGGAGGAGCTCCTACAATGAGCAGTTCTTC. It encodes CASSYFSSGRSSYNEQFF.

This chain uses TRBV6-6 with TRBJ2-7; D is possibly TRBD2 (5 bases). This CDR3 comprises 13 residues. The V end lost 6 bases, the J end lost 4 bases, and 13 bases lay between the germline ends. In germline, CDR1 is MNHNY, CDR2 SVGAGI (reference sequence). The CDR3 coding sequence is TGTGCCAGCAGCTCGGGATCCCATTACGAGCAGTACTTC. It specifies CASSSGSHYEQYF.

For the CDR3, the DNA is TGTGCCAGCAGGGGGCTAAGCGGAGGAAACAATGAGCAGTTCTTC. It is translated as CASRGLSGGNNEQFF. The chain has TRBV7-8 and TRBJ2-1; D tentatively fits TRBD1 or TRBD2 (5 bases each). Trimming cost V 6 bases and J 5 bases, with 17 bases left between them. The germline CDR1 and CDR2 sequences are SGHVS and FQNEAQ. There are 15 residues in the CDR3. Full variable domain (remainder filled in from reference TRBV7-8 and TRBJ2-1): GAGVSQSPRYKVAKRGQDVALRCDPISGHVSLFWYQQALGQGPEFLTYFQNEAQLDKSGLPSDRFFAERPEGSVSTLKIQRTQQEDSAVYLCASRGLSGGNNEQFFGPGTRLTVL.

The chain links TRBV6-5 to TRBJ2-7; perhaps TRBD1 as D (8 bases). Per the germline V gene, CDR1 is MNHEY and CDR2 is SVGAGI. V shed 8 bases and J shed 1 base, with 18 bases lying between them. The CDR3 spans 15 residues. CDR3: CASRRQGTISYEQYF. The DNA of the CDR3 is TGTGCCAGCCGACGACAGGGGACTATATCCTACGAGCAGTACTTC.

The chain has TRBV28 and TRBJ1-1; D gene uncertain. The CDR3 sequence is 14 residues long. The V and J ends lost 5 bases and 5 bases respectively, with 15 bases between them. CDR1 MDHEN and CDR2 SYDVKM come from the germline V gene. The CDR3 loop reads CASSLVGVKTEAFF. Here the CDR3 DNA reads TGTGCCAGCAGTCTTGTTGGCGTTAAGACTGAAGCTTTCTTT.

The chain uses TRBV6-2 or TRBV6-3 and TRBJ1-1; the match to TRBD1 covers 9 bases. CDR3 length: 18 residues. V gave up 2 bases and J gave up 6 bases; unmatched junction bases: 16. Germline V gene sequence: CDR1 MNHEY, CDR2 SVGEGT. Here the CDR3 DNA reads TGTGCCAGCAGTTACAGGGGGGGAACAGGGGGCGCCGTTCCTGAAGCTTTCTTT. Its protein product is CASSYRGGTGGAVPEAFF.

V gene TRBV18 combines with J gene TRBJ2-7; D perhaps matches TRBD2 (6 bases). Between the trimmed V and J ends, which lost 0 bases and 0 bases, there was a span of 12 bases. This CDR3 has 16 residues. The germline gives CDR1 KGHSH, CDR2 LQKENI. This CDR3 is CASSPPSIGSSYEQYF. The CDR3 DNA reads as TGTGCCAGCTCACCACCGTCGATCGGGAGCTCCTACGAGCAGTACTTC. The full variable domain, its missing parts supplied by reference TRBV18 and TRBJ2-7, is NAGVMQNPRHLVRRRGQEARLRCSPMKGHSHVYWYRQLPEEGLKFMVYLQKENIIDESGMPKERFSAEFPKEGPSILRIQQVVRGDSAAYFCASSPPSIGSSYEQYFGPGTRLTVT.